This T cell receptor beta chain was sequenced during a study of T cells in Graves' hyperthyroidism and ophthalmopathy. A few counts support this clonotype. There are 14 residues in the CDR3. The V segment lost 4 bases and the J segment 5 bases; nucleotides outside the gene matches: 5. Per the germline V gene, CDR1 is LGHDT and CDR2 is YNNKEL (reference sequence). Amplified TCR beta CDR3 regions derived from RNA transcripts. First-round RT-PCR with HTBI primers amplified the TCR CDR3 region. TCRdb called the multiplex PCR reads again in MiXCR, with one record for every CDR3 protein. This table holds approximately 420,000 distinct CDR3 sequences, roughly 13% found once.

Sequenced input: blood. The TCR originated in a woman in her late teens or twenties with Graves' hyperthyroidism. V usage is TRBV3-1 and J usage is TRBJ1-2, with 9 bases that match TRBD1. The CDR3 DNA reads TGTGCCAGCAGCCCTGGACAGGGGTTTTATGGCTACACCTTC. It specifies CASSPGQGFYGYTF.